This TCR beta chain was documented in a study of blood T cell repertoires in COVID-19. This clone was observed once. TCRdb's table, derived via immunoSEQ multiplex PCR, lists solely in-frame clones and lacks some. Among some 300,000 clones, 85% to 90% were seen once, and the ten largest hold 1.3%. This CDR3 region has 15 residues. Trimming removed 5 bases at V and 3 bases at J, with 13 bases between. Germline V CDR1 and CDR2: MDHEN, SYDVKM. The J gene is TRBJ1-4, the V gene TRBV28; D might be TRBD1 (6 bases). The source of this sequence is an older man with acute or convalescent COVID-19. Sequences were obtained from peripheral blood. The CDR3 DNA reads TGTGCCAGCAGTGCGGCAGGGGTGGCTAATGAAAAACTGTTTTTT. Amino acids: CASSAAGVANEKLFF.